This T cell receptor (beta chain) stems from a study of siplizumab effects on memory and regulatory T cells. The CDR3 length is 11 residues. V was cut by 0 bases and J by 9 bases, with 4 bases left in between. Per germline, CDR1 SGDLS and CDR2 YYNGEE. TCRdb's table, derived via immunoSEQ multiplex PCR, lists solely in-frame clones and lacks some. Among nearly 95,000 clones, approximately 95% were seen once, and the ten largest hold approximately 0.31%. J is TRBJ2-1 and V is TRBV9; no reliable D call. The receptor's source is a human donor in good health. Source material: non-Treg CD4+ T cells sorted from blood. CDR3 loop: CASSVASEQFF. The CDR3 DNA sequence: TGTGCCAGCAGCGTAGCGAGTGAGCAGTTCTTC.